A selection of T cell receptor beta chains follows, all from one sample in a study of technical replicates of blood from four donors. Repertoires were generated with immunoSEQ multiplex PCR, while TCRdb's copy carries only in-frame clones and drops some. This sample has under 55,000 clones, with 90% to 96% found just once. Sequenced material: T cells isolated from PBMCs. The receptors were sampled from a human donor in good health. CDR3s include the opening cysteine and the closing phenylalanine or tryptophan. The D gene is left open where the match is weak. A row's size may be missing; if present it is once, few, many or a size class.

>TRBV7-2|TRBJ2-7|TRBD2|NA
CASNRAGGRMEQYF
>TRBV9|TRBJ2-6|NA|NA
CASSVDGSGANVLTF
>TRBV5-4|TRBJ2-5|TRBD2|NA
CASSPLTSGRGETQYF
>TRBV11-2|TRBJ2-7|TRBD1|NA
CASSDELRTGTVEQYF
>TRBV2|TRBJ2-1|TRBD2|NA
CASLGRGYNEQFF
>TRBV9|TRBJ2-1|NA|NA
CASSVEGAGGEQFF
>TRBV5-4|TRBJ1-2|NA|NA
CASSRPRTDENYGYTF
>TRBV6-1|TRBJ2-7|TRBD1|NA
CASSDLGQSVLYEQYF
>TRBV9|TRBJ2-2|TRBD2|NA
CASSDSTGTSGAPNTGELFF
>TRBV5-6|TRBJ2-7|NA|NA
CASIYWGGYYEQYF
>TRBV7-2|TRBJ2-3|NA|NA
CASSSLGVATDTQYF
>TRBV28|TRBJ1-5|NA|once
CASSPRTGRQPQHF
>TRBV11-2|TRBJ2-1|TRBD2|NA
CASSLTGAGGRSEQFF
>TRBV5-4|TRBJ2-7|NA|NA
CAISDSSYEQYF
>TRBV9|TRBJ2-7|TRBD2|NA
CASSFGTSVTYEQYF
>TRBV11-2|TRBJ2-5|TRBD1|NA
CASSSRTGVVLETQYF
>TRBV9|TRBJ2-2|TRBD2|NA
CASSVSSGLAVNTGELFF
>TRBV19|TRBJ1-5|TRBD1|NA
CANLRGDRGRWQPQHF
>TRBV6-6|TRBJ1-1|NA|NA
CASKVALGGTEAFF
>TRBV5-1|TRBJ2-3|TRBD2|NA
CASSLLRREGSKDTQYF
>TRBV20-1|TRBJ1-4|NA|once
CSARDPPGLFF
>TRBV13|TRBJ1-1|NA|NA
CASSWQGITEAFF
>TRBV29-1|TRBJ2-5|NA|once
CSVVLGETQYF
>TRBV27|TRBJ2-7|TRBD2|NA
CASSLGSGRLYEQYF
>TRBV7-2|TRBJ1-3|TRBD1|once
CASSLAQGAIGDTIYF
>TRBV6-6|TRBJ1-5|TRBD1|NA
CASSLGQGRKPQHF
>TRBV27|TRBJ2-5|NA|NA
CASSYRQAQETQYF
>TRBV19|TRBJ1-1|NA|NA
CASSIIREVNTEAFF
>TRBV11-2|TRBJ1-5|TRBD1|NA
CASSSQGTGNQPQHF
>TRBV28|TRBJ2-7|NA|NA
CASSLGEAYEQYF
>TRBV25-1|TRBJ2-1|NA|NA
CASTRGLGNEQFF
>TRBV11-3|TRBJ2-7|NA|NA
CASSLAGEREQYF
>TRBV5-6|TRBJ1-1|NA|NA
CASSLVLYTEAFF
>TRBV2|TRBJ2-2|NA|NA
CASSVNSGNAGELFF
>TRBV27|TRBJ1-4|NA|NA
CASSLIGASEKLFF
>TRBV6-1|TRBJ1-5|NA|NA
CASSVAGTQLRQPQHF
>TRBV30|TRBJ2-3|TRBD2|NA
CAWRGGSGSTDTQYF
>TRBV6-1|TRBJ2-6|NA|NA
CANTPNNGANVLTF
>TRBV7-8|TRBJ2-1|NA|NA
CASSLAHGAYNEQFF
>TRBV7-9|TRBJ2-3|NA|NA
CASTGFPDTQYF
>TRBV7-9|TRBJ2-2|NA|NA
CASSDLGGGNTGELFF
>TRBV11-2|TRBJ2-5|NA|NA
CASSLQGETQYF
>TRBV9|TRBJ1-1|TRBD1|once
CASSLRTGSEAFF
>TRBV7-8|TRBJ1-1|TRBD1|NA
CASSSTGDGTEAFF
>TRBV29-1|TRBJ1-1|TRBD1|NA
CSVPDRGTEAFF
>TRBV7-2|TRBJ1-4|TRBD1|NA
CASSSSRGATNEKLFF